The next 27 T cell receptor beta chains were all read from a single sample in a study of regulatory T cells in long-lasting Graves disease. Building of the TCR beta libraries involved iRepertoire HTBI primers and Arm-PCR of CDR3 regions. TCRdb analysed the multiplex PCR reads with MiXCR anew, one entry per CDR3 protein. The sample carries around 250,000 distinct CDR3 sequences, around 20% recorded once. Time point noted: newly diagnosed GD, antithyroid drugs for less than 3 months. PBMC-extracted RNA yielded the TCR library. The sequencing here drew on peripheral blood mononuclear cells (PBMCs), taken at new diagnosis, from a patient treated with antithyroid drugs. The receptors here all came from a female donor with Graves disease.

The V gene is TRBV30, the J gene TRBJ2-7; tentatively, D is TRBD2 (6 bases). Per the germline V gene, CDR1 is GTSNPN and CDR2 is SVGIG (reference sequence). This CDR3 is 13 amino acids long. V was clipped by 2 bases and J by 7 bases, with 15 bases between them. This chain's CDR3 is CAWSPRDRGEQYF. The CDR3 DNA reads TGTGCCTGGAGTCCGCGGGACCGCGGGGAGCAGTACTTC.

This clonotype has a count of ten or more. The chain combines TRBV18 with TRBJ1-4, with 9 bases identical to TRBD1. The CDR3 is 15 amino acids. Germline V gene lookup returns CDR1 KGHSH and CDR2 LQKENI. With 2 bases clipped from V and 8 bases from J, the junction kept 6 bases outside the gene matches. CDR3 sequence reads: CASSPLGTGREKLFF. CDR3 DNA sequence: TGTGCCAGCTCACCATTGGGGACAGGGCGAGAAAAACTGTTTTTT.

The sample holds a few counts of this clonotype. This likely traces to a read error, being one base from a far larger clone. The chain links TRBV7-2 to TRBJ1-2, with TRBD1 identical over 7 bases. The CDR3 spans 13 residues. V gave up 5 bases and J gave up 4 bases; unmatched junction bases: 4. The germline CDR1 and CDR2 sequences are SGHTA and FQGNSA. In DNA form, the CDR3 reads TGTGCCAGCAGCCGCAGACAGGGCTATGGCTACACCTTC. Translated: CASSRRQGYGYTF.

There are many counts of this clonotype. The chain has TRBV7-2 and TRBJ2-1; 9 positions match TRBD1. The germline CDR1 and CDR2 sequences are SGHTA and FQGNSA. V lost 5 bases, J lost 4 bases, and 9 bases stayed unmatched. This CDR3 spans 16 amino acids. The CDR3 spells CASSLSRDRDYNEQFF. For the CDR3, the DNA is TGTGCCAGCAGCCTCAGCCGGGACAGGGATTACAATGAGCAGTTCTTC.

There are many counts of this clonotype. In DNA form, the CDR3 reads TGTGCCAGCAGTGAAAGGGATACAGCTTTCTTT. Translating gives CASSERDTAFF. The genes are TRBV2 and TRBJ1-1; D is unclear. The CDR3 is made up of 11 amino acids. Per the germline V gene, CDR1 is SNHLY and CDR2 is FYNNEI. Trimming shortened V by 2 bases and J by 10 bases, and 8 bases separated the two germline ends.

This clonotype was seen ten or more times. The V and J genes are TRBV28 and TRBJ2-5; 9 nucleotides match TRBD1. V shed 5 bases and J 4 bases; nucleotides not matched to a gene: 8. The CDR3 extends over 15 amino acids. CDR1 is MDHEN, CDR2 SYDVKM, per germline. The chain's CDR3 is CASSPGTGRGETQYF. DNA of the CDR3: TGTGCCAGCAGTCCAGGGACAGGGCGCGGAGAGACCCAGTACTTC.

This clonotype was seen many times. The chain uses TRBV6-1 and TRBJ2-7, with 10 bases identical to TRBD2. The germline V gene has CDR1 MNHNS and CDR2 SASEGT. This CDR3 comprises 15 residues. V lost 10 bases, J lost 5 bases, and 14 bases stayed unmatched. The chain's CDR3 is CAIPRTLAGSHEQYF. DNA for the CDR3: TGTGCCATCCCCCGCACACTAGCGGGATCCCACGAGCAGTACTTC.

There are many counts of this clonotype. The rearrangement joins TRBV3-1 to TRBJ2-2; the D is unclear. The germline V gene has CDR1 LGHDT and CDR2 YNNKEL (reference sequence). The length of the CDR3 is 17 residues. V was cut by 4 bases and J by 1 base, with 16 bases left in between. The CDR3 region is CASSPRARTKNTGELFF. CDR3 bases: TGTGCCAGCAGCCCAAGGGCGCGTACGAAGAACACCGGGGAGCTGTTTTTT. Full variable domain (remainder filled in from reference TRBV3-1 and TRBJ2-2): DTAVSQTPKYLVTQMGNDKSIKCEQNLGHDTMYWYKQDSKKFLKIMFSYNNKELIINETVPNRFSPKSPDKAHLNLHINSLELGDSAVYFCASSPRARTKNTGELFFGEGSRLTVL.

This clonotype was picked up many times. The chain couples TRBV28 to TRBJ2-4; 8 nucleotides align to TRBD1. CDR3 length: 16 residues. The germline CDR1 and CDR2 sequences are MDHEN and SYDVKM. The V and J ends lost 5 bases and 1 base, in that order; junction bases with no gene match: 7. CDR3 sequence: CASSATGAVAKNIQYF. The CDR3 DNA reads TGTGCCAGCAGTGCGACAGGGGCGGTGGCCAAAAACATTCAGTACTTC.

The chain combines TRBV20-1 with TRBJ2-1; 7 bases map to TRBD2. Germline loops: CDR1 DFQATT, CDR2 SNEGSKA (reference sequence). The ends lost 6 bases at V and 0 bases at J; junction bases unmatched: 2. The CDR3 sequence is 13 residues long. The CDR3 bases are TGCAGTGCAATAGCGGGCTCCTACAATGAGCAGTTCTTC. It translates to CSAIAGSYNEQFF.

In its sample, this clonotype was seen many times. The rearrangement links TRBV15 to TRBJ2-1; 7 nucleotides agree with TRBD1. This CDR3 is built from 15 residues. In germline, CDR1 is LNHNV, CDR2 YYDKDF (reference sequence). Trimming removed 0 bases from V and 8 bases from J; junction bases left unmatched: 7. The CDR3 loop is CATSRDRGQADEQFF. The CDR3 region has the DNA TGTGCCACCAGCAGAGATCGTGGACAGGCCGATGAGCAGTTCTTC.

This clonotype has ten or more counts. This chain connects TRBV20-1 to TRBJ2-7; D call uncertain. Germline V gene lookup returns CDR1 DFQATT and CDR2 SNEGSKA (reference sequence). With 6 bases removed from V and 3 bases from J, the gap between germline ends came to 12 bases. The CDR3 runs to 12 residues. CDR3 DNA sequence: TGCAGTGCCACCAACGGTGGCTACGAGCAGTACTTC. It is translated as CSATNGGYEQYF.

This clonotype was recorded a few times. The chain combines TRBV10-2 with TRBJ2-6; TRBD1 matches at 8 bases. Germline V gene sequence: CDR1 WSHSY, CDR2 SAAADI. V gave up 8 bases and J gave up 2 bases; unmatched junction bases: 17. The CDR3 sequence is 19 residues long. The CDR3 loop reads CASGPGQETFKAGANVLTF. The CDR3 coding sequence is TGCGCCAGCGGTCCGGGACAGGAGACTTTTAAGGCTGGGGCCAACGTCCTGACTTTC.

The table lists this clonotype with many counts. The V and J genes are TRBV7-3 and TRBJ2-5, with D perhaps TRBD2 (7 bases). The CDR3 extends over 17 amino acids. Trimming removed 5 bases from V and 5 bases from J, with 24 bases in between. Per germline, CDR1 SGHTA and CDR2 FQGTGA. As DNA, the CDR3 is TGTGCCAGCAGCCCCGGGCTGGGGGGGGGCTTAGAGGAGACCCAGTACTTC. As protein: CASSPGLGGGLEETQYF.

This clonotype was observed a few times. The V call is TRBV20-1, the J call TRBJ2-7; 9 bases agree with TRBD2. The CDR3 loop spans 14 amino acids. Germline V CDR1 and CDR2: DFQATT, SNEGSKA (reference sequence). Trimming took 4 bases from V and 1 from J; bases not matched to a gene: 5. Here the CDR3 DNA reads TGCAGTGCTACGACTAGCGGATCATCCTACGAGCAGTACTTC. Translation gives CSATTSGSSYEQYF.

In this sample, this clonotype turned up many times. The genes are TRBV18 and TRBJ1-2, with a tentative D call TRBD1 (6 bases). Germline V gene lookup returns CDR1 KGHSH and CDR2 LQKENI. The V gene lost 3 bases and the J gene lost 3 bases, with 17 bases spanning the gap. The CDR3 covers 16 residues. In DNA, the CDR3 is TGTGCCAGCTCACCCGGGGGGACACCCGGGCACTATGGCTACACCTTC. Its protein product is CASSPGGTPGHYGYTF. The full variable domain, completed using reference TRBV18 and TRBJ1-2, is NAGVMQNPRHLVRRRGQEARLRCSPMKGHSHVYWYRQLPEEGLKFMVYLQKENIIDESGMPKERFSAEFPKEGPSILRIQQVVRGDSAAYFCASSPGGTPGHYGYTFGSGTRLTVV.

Only a few counts were recorded for this clonotype. This chain joins TRBV6-1 and TRBJ2-3; TRBD1 matches at 8 bases. This CDR3 is built from 15 residues. Trimming took 8 bases from V and 2 from J; bases not matched to a gene: 9. Germline assignment: CDR1 MNHNS and CDR2 SASEGT. The CDR3 loop reads CASGLDRGNTDTQYF. CDR3 DNA sequence: TGTGCCAGCGGATTAGACAGGGGAAACACAGATACGCAGTATTTT.

Turning to this clonotype: Its ends do not fully match the called genes, so a read error is possible. This chain joins TRBV11-3 and TRBJ1-1; D may be TRBD1 (6 bases). Germline CDR1 SGHNT, CDR2 YENEEA. The CDR3 is 12 residues long. CDR3 nucleotides: TGTGCCAGCAGCTTAGGCTGGGGGCAAGCGTTCTTT. It yields the protein CASSLGWGQAFF.

This chain connects TRBV20-1 to TRBJ2-7; 9 bases are a match to TRBD2. V shed 5 bases, J shed 2 bases, and the junction held 10 bases outside the gene matches. CDR1 is DFQATT and CDR2 is SNEGSKA in the germline V gene (reference sequence). This CDR3 has 15 amino acids. This chain's CDR3 is CSADNSGSPTYEQYF. The CDR3 DNA follows: TGCAGTGCTGACAATAGCGGGAGTCCGACCTACGAGCAGTACTTC.

This clonotype was recorded many times. The rearrangement uses TRBV5-1 and TRBJ2-1, with TRBD2 matching 9 bases. Germline CDR1 reads SGHRS; CDR2 reads YFSETQ. The CDR3 is 16 amino acids. The trim removed 0 bases at V and 6 bases at J, leaving 7 bases unmatched. CDR3 nucleotides: TGCGCCAGCAGCTTGGTTGATAGCGGGAGAGGCAATGAGCAGTTCTTC. It specifies CASSLVDSGRGNEQFF.

Many counts were recorded for this clonotype. The V and J genes are TRBV29-1 and TRBJ2-7, with 8 bases fitting TRBD1. Looked up from germline, CDR1 is SQVTM and CDR2 is ANQGSEA. Trimming took 6 bases from V and 6 from J; bases not matched to a gene: 16. The CDR3 runs to 15 residues. CDR3 sequence reads: CSVYTFRGQEFEQYF. The CDR3, as DNA: TGCAGCGTATACACCTTCAGGGGGCAGGAATTCGAGCAGTACTTC.

This clonotype was observed at least ten times. This chain connects TRBV20-1 to TRBJ2-1; D gene unclear. CDR1 and CDR2 (germline): DFQATT, SNEGSKA (reference sequence). The CDR3 runs to 17 residues. The V and J ends lost 0 bases and 2 bases respectively, with 17 bases between them. The CDR3 is CSARDLGGTTTYNEQFF. The DNA of the CDR3 is TGCAGTGCTAGAGATTTAGGTGGAACCACAACCTACAATGAGCAGTTCTTC.

This clonotype was seen repeatedly, ten times or more. V and J are TRBV10-3 and TRBJ2-3; D gene ambiguous. The CDR3 is 15 residues long. The germline V and J ends were trimmed by 3 bases and 2 bases, with 12 bases remaining between them. The germline V gene encodes CDR1 ENHRY and CDR2 SYGVKD. The DNA for the CDR3 is TGTGCCATCAGTGACGTCGTCACATCCACAGATACGCAGTATTTT. It yields the protein CAISDVVTSTDTQYF.

This clonotype is a singleton in its sample. A much larger clone lies one base from this, so it may be a read error. J is TRBJ2-1 and V is TRBV2; 9 bases align to TRBD2. The CDR3 covers 17 residues. Per germline, CDR1 SNHLY and CDR2 FYNNEI. CDR3 sequence: CASSPGLAGYSYNGQFF. The CDR3 DNA follows: TGTGCCAGCAGCCCGGGGCTAGCGGGATACTCCTACAATGGGCAGTTCTTC.

Notes on this clonotype: It is likely a read error: a sequence one base away is far more abundant. The V and J genes are TRBV13 and TRBJ2-5, with no clear D. Deletions cut 1 base from V and 5 bases from J, with 5 bases between. The CDR3 has 12 residues. CDR1 is PRHDT, CDR2 FYEKMQ, per germline (reference sequence). The CDR3 protein is CASSLDAETQYF. DNA for the CDR3: TGTGCCAGCAGCTTAGATGCGGAGACCCAGTACTTC. The complete variable domain, with remaining parts taken from reference TRBV13 and TRBJ2-5, reads AAGVIQSPRHLIKEKRETATLKCYPIPRHDTVYWYQQGPGQDPQFLISFYEKMQSDKGSIPDRFSAQQFSDYHSELNMSSLELGDSALYFCASSLDAETQYFGPGTRLLVL.

Concerning this clonotype itself: One base separates it from a far larger clone, so it is likely a read error. The chain employs TRBV7-9 and TRBJ2-1; D is unresolved. The V end was cut by 6 bases, the J end by 9 bases, with 12 bases between. Germline CDR1 SEHNR, CDR2 FQNEAQ (reference sequence). The CDR3 spans 12 residues. CDR3 sequence: CASSEKSSEQFF. In DNA, the CDR3 is TGTGCCAGCAGTGAGAAGAGCAGTGAGCAGTTCTTC. The full variable domain, rest sourced from reference TRBV7-9 and TRBJ2-1, is DTGVSQNPRHKITKRGQNVTFRCDPISEHNRLYWYRQTLGQGPEFLTYFQNEAQLEKSRLLSDRFSAERPKGSFSTLEIQRTEQGDSAMYLCASSEKSSEQFFGPGTRLTVL.

V gene TRBV6-5 combines with J gene TRBJ2-7; unclear D gene. This CDR3 contains 12 residues. Between the trimmed V and J ends, which lost 3 bases and 4 bases, there was a span of 7 bases. Germline V gives CDR1 MNHEY, CDR2 SVGAGI. CDR3 sequence (DNA): TGTGCCAGCAGTTATATGGTGTACGAGCAGTACTTC. This encodes CASSYMVYEQYF.